This TCR beta chain was found in a study of graft-versus-host responses after intestinal transplantation. Study-level background: Once they had received anti-thymocyte globulin induction, all recipients took tacrolimus and steroids for roughly three years.

Assay: immunoSEQ multiplex PCR; the TCRdb copy retains only in-frame clones and omits some. The sample lists roughly 6,900 clones, about 22% occurring once. In this sample, this clone turned up a few times. This CDR3 contains 16 residues. The ends were cut back, 4 bases at V and 4 bases at J, with 17 bases in the middle. Germline V gene lookup returns CDR1 SGHAT and CDR2 FQNNGV. The chain employs TRBV11-2 and TRBJ2-1; D not certain. The sequencing used alloreactive CD4+ T cells from a mixed lymphocyte reaction culture, collected before transplantation. This sample's subset: CFSE-low proliferating T cells sorted from roughly 6-day pre-transplant mixed lymphocyte reaction (GvH or HvG direction). This TCR derives from a human patient who was an organ donor for intestinal transplantation. CDR3: CASSSLAAPLYNEQFF. DNA of the CDR3: TGTGCCAGCAGCTCCCTGGCAGCCCCGCTGTACAATGAGCAGTTCTTC. Drawing the rest from reference TRBV11-2 and TRBJ2-1, the complete variable domain is EAGVAQSPRYKIIEKRQSVAFWCNPISGHATLYWYQQILGQGPKLLIQFQNNGVVDDSQLPKDRFSAERLKGVDSTLKIQPAKLEDSAVYLCASSSLAAPLYNEQFFGPGTRLTVL.